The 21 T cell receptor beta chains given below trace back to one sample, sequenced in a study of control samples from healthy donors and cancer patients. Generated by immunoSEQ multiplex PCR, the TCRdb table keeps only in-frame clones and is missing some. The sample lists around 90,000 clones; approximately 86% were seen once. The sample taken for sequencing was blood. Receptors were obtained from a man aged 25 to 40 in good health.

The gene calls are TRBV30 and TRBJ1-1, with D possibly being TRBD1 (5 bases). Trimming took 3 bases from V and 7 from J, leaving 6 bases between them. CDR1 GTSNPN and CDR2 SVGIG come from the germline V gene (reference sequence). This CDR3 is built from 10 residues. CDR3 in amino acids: CAWRTVEAFF. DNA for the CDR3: TGTGCCTGGAGGACAGTTGAAGCTTTCTTT.

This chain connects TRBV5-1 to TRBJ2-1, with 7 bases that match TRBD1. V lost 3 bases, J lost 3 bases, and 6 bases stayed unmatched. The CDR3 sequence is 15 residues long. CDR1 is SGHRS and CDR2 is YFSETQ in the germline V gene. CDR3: CASSSEGQNYNEQFF. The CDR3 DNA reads TGCGCCAGCAGCTCCGAGGGACAGAACTACAATGAGCAGTTCTTC. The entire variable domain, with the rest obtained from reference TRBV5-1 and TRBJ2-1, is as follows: KAGVTQTPRYLIKTRGQQVTLSCSPISGHRSVSWYQQTPGQGLQFLFEYFSETQRNKGNFPGRFSGRQFSNSRSEMNVSTLELGDSALYLCASSSEGQNYNEQFFGPGTRLTVL.

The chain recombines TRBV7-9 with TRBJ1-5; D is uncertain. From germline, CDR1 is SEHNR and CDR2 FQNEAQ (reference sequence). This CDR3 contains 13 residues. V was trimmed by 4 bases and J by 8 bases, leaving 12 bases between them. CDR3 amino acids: CASSSSAEEPQHF. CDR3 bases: TGTGCCAGCAGCTCATCAGCAGAGGAGCCCCAGCATTTT.

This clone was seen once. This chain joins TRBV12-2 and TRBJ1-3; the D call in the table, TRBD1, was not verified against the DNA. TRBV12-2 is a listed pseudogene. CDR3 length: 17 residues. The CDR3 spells CASRRRMTETSGNTIYF. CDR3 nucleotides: TGTGCAAGTCGCCGAAGGATGACAGAGACCTCTGGAAACACCATATATTTT.

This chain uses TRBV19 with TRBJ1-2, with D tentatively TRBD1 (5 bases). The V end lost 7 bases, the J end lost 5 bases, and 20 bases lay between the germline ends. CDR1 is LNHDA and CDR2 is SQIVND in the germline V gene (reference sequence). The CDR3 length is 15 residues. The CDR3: CASTSRDARDYGYTF. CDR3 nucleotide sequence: TGTGCCAGTACCTCCCGGGACGCCAGGGATTATGGCTACACCTTC. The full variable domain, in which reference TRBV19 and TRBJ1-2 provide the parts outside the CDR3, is DGGITQSPKYLFRKEGQNVTLSCEQNLNHDAMYWYRQDPGQGLRLIYYSQIVNDFQKGDIAEGYSVSREKKESFPLTVTSAQKNPTAFYLCASTSRDARDYGYTFGSGTRLTVV.

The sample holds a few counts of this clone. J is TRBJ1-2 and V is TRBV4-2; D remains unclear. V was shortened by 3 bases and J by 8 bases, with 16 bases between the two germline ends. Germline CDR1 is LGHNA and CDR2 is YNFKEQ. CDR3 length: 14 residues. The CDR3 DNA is TGTGCCAGCAGCCAGGACCGAATGGGCATCGGCTACACCTTC. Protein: CASSQDRMGIGYTF.

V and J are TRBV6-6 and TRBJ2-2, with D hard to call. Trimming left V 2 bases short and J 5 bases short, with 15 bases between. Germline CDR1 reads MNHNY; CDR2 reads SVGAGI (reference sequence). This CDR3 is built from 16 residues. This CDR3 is CASSYEPGLGTGELFF. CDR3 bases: TGTGCCAGCAGTTACGAACCGGGTCTTGGGACCGGGGAGCTGTTTTTT.

CDR3 protein: CASSLSSEAGRQPQHF. CDR3 bases: TGTGCCAGCAGCTTATCTTCCGAAGCAGGGCGTCAGCCCCAGCATTTT. This rearrangement joins TRBV7-2 to TRBJ1-5; TRBD1 might be the D (5 bases). With 2 bases removed from V and 6 bases from J, the gap between germline ends came to 17 bases. Germline V gene lookup returns CDR1 SGHTA and CDR2 FQGNSA. This CDR3 has 16 amino acids.

The CDR3 nucleotides are TGTGCCAGCAGTGGACAGGGATCAACCAAAAACATTCAGTACTTC. Amino acid sequence: CASSGQGSTKNIQYF. The gene calls are TRBV2 and TRBJ2-4; 7 bases are a match to TRBD1. There are 15 residues in the CDR3. Trimming cost V 4 bases and J 2 bases; bases outside gene matches: 5. Germline CDR1 reads SNHLY; CDR2 reads FYNNEI.

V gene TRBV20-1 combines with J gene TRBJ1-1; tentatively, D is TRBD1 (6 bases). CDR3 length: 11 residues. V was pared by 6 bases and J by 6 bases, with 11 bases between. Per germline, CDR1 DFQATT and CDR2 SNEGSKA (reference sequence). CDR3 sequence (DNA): TGCAGTGCCTCCCCAGGGGCTGAAGCTTTCTTT. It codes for CSASPGAEAFF.

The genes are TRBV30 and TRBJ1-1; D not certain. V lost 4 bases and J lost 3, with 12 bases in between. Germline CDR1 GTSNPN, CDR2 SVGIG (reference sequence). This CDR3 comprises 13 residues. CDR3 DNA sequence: TGTGCCTGGACATCAGAGGATCACACTGAAGCTTTCTTT. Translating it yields CAWTSEDHTEAFF.

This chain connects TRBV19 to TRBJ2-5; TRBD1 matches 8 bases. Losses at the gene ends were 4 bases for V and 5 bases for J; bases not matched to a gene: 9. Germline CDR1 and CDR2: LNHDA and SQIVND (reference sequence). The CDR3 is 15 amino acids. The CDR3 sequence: CASSTPDRAAETQYF. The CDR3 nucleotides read TGTGCCAGTAGTACCCCGGACAGGGCAGCGGAGACCCAGTACTTC.

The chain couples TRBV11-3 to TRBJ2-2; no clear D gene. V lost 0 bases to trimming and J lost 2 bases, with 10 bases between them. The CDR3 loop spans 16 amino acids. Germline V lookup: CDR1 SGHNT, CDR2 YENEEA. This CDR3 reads CASSLDSRTNTGELFF. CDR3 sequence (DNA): TGTGCCAGCAGCTTAGACAGCCGAACAAACACCGGGGAGCTGTTTTTT.

Written as DNA, the CDR3 is TGTGCCAGCAGCCAAGATGTCAGGGACGGTGGTTCCGGGGAGCTGTTTTTT. This gives the protein CASSQDVRDGGSGELFF. The chain recombines TRBV3-1 (or the pseudogene TRBV3-2) with TRBJ2-2; D may correspond to TRBD1 or TRBD2 (5 bases each). Per the germline V gene, CDR1 is LGHDT and CDR2 is YNNKEL (reference sequence). Trimming pared 0 bases from V and 6 bases from J, leaving 17 bases between. CDR3 size: 17 residues.

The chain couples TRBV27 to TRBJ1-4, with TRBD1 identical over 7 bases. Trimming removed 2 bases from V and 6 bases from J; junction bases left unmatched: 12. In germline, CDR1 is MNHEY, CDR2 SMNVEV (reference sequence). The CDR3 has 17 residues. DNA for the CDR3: TGTGCCAGCAGTTTACCCCCCGGACAGGAGAAACATGAAAAACTGTTTTTT. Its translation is CASSLPPGQEKHEKLFF.

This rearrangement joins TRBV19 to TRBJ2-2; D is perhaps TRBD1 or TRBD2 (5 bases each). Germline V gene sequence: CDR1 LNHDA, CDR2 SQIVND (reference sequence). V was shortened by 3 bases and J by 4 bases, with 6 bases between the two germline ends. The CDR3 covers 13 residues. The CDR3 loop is CASSMGRTGELFF. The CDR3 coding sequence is TGTGCCAGTAGTATGGGACGCACCGGGGAGCTGTTTTTT. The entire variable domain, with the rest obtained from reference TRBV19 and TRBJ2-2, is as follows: DGGITQSPKYLFRKEGQNVTLSCEQNLNHDAMYWYRQDPGQGLRLIYYSQIVNDFQKGDIAEGYSVSREKKESFPLTVTSAQKNPTAFYLCASSMGRTGELFFGEGSRLTVL.

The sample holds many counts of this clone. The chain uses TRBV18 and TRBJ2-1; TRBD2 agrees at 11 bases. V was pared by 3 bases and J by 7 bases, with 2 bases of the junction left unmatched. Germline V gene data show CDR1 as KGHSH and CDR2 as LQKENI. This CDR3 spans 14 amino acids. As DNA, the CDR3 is TGTGCCAGCTCACCGACTAGCGGGGATAATGAGCAGTTCTTC. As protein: CASSPTSGDNEQFF. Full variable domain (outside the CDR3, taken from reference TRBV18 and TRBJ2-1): NAGVMQNPRHLVRRRGQEARLRCSPMKGHSHVYWYRQLPEEGLKFMVYLQKENIIDESGMPKERFSAEFPKEGPSILRIQQVVRGDSAAYFCASSPTSGDNEQFFGPGTRLTVL.

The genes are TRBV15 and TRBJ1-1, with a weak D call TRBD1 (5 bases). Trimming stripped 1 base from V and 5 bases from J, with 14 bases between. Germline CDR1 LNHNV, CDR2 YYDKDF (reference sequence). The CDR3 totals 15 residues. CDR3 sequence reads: CATSRAHSGATEAFF. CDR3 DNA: TGTGCCACCAGCAGAGCCCACAGTGGGGCGACTGAAGCTTTCTTT.

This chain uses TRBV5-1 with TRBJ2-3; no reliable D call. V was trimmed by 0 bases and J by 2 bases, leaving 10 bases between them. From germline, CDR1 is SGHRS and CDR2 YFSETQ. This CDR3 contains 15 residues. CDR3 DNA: TGCGCCAGCAGCTTGGAAGCCCCTTTCACAGATACGCAGTATTTT. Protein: CASSLEAPFTDTQYF.

CDR3 protein: CASSLQGHTEAFF. CDR3 DNA: TGTGCCAGCAGCCTACAGGGCCACACTGAAGCTTTCTTT. The chain links TRBV14 to TRBJ1-1, with D maybe TRBD1 (6 bases). The CDR3 covers 13 residues. CDR1 is SGHDN, CDR2 FVKESK, per germline. V lost 4 bases to trimming and J lost 3 bases, with 9 bases between them.

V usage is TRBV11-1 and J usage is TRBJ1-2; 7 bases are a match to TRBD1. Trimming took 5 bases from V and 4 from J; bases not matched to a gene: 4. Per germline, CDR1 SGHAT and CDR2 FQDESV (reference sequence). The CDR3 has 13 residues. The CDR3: CASSRDSRYGYTF. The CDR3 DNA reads TGTGCCAGCAGCCGGGACAGCCGCTATGGCTACACCTTC.